This T cell receptor (beta chain) was obtained from a study of shared T cell receptors in the human thymus. Clones were read by immunoSEQ multiplex PCR, and TCRdb kept only the in-frame ones, dropping some. The data hold about 380,000 clones, with more than 85% observed a single time. The source is a human donor. Sequencing input: thymocytes.

The CDR3 is CASTRNNQPQHF. The DNA of the CDR3 is TGTGCCAGTACGAGGAACAATCAGCCCCAGCATTTT. The chain employs TRBV19 and TRBJ1-5; D unresolved. This CDR3 contains 12 residues. V dropped 7 bases and J dropped 3 bases, with 7 bases sitting between them. Per germline, CDR1 LNHDA and CDR2 SQIVND (reference sequence).